This T cell receptor beta chain was documented in a study of blood T cell repertoires in COVID-19. Study-level background: COVID-19 samples, acute and convalescent, were from the United States, Italy and Spain. PBMCs, B-cell-depleted T cells, or T cells were the source of the cDNA or gDNA that made up the material.

This CDR3 region has 13 residues. The V gene end was trimmed by 9 bases and the J gene end by 6 bases; junction bases not matched to a gene: 7. CDR1 is SGHNT and CDR2 is YENEEA in the germline V gene. As processed by the authors: Nucleated cell number was recorded as an estimate derived from reference gene primer amplification. Produced via immunoSEQ multiplex PCR; TCRdb's table is partial and in-frame only. The D gene and trimming were derived from the DNA, and the V and J assignments and clone size from that table. Of approximately 210,000 clones listed, roughly four fifths are singletons. This chain joins TRBV11-3 and TRBJ2-1; TRBD2 agrees at 8 bases. Sequenced: peripheral blood. This TCR was sampled from a woman between 40 and 55 years old with acute or convalescent COVID-19. CDR3 coding DNA: TGTGCCAGTTCGGGAGGGCGGGCCAATGAGCAGTTCTTC. Encoded protein: CASSGGRANEQFF.